This passage covers 5 T cell receptor beta chains from one sample sequenced in a study of T cells expressing NK-cell markers. TCRdb reprocessed the 5' RACE reads and keeps a single row for each CDR3 protein, giving no DNA. The repertoire table contains roughly 150,000 distinct CDR3 sequences. The source material was blood T cells: a sorted CD56 or NKG2C T cell subset, CD4+ or CD8+ T cells, or bulk PBMC T cells (not recorded which). The origin of the receptors is a man aged 18-69 years in good health.

The rearrangement joins TRBV12-3 or TRBV12-4 to TRBJ1-1. The CDR3 runs 14 residues. The CDR3 here is CASSLTESRGEAFF.

This chain connects TRBV12-3 or TRBV12-4 to TRBJ2-1; TCRdb outputs TRBD2, but without DNA this stays unchecked. The CDR3 spans 15 residues. This CDR3 reads CASSWAAGGLNEQFF.

V usage is TRBV7-8 and J usage is TRBJ1-6; TCRdb's D call, TRBD1, is unchecked because there is no DNA. The CDR3 totals 17 residues. Germline V gene data show CDR1 as SGHVS and CDR2 as FQNEAQ. The CDR3 reads CASSLAPGTGFSSPLHF.

CDR3 sequence: CAWSWLGGLSDTEAFF. The rearrangement links TRBV30 to TRBJ1-1. CDR1 and CDR2 from the germline V gene are GTSNPN and SVGIG (reference sequence). This CDR3 is 16 amino acids long.

The CDR3 protein is CASSWAVGDSNYGYTF. The genes are TRBV6-5 and TRBJ1-2. The CDR3 totals 16 residues. Germline V gene lookup returns CDR1 MNHEY and CDR2 SVGAGI.